Listed below are T cell receptor beta chains from one sample, sequenced in a study of cytomegalovirus exposure and HLA in healthy donors. The repertoire was sequenced with immunoSEQ multiplex PCR; TCRdb's copy has only in-frame clones and lacks some. The repertoire includes around 98,000 clones, roughly 73% of them detected once, and approximately 3.9% sits in the top ten. The sequencing input was PBMCs. These TCRs come from a woman in her 40s in good health and CMV-seronegative. The CDR3 runs from the conserved cysteine through the conserved F or W. D genes are given only for firm matches. Only some rows state a clone size, as once, few, many or a class for expanded clones.

>TRBV11-3|TRBJ1-1|TRBD1|once
TGTGCCAGCAGCCTTACCGGGACAGTGGGCACTGAAGCTTTCTTT
CASSLTGTVGTEAFF
>TRBV7-9|TRBJ2-7|TRBD2|-
TGTGCCAGCTCCACTAGCGGACGAACCTACGAGCAGTACTTC
CASSTSGRTYEQYF
>TRBV7-3|TRBJ1-1|TRBD1|once
TGTGCCAGCAGCCCCGGGACAGGTCTGAACACTGAAGCTTTCTTT
CASSPGTGLNTEAFF
>TRBV6-5|TRBJ2-7|TRBD1|few
TGTGCCAGCAGGCCAGGGGGTCGGGTACGCGAGCAGTACTTC
CASRPGGRVREQYF
>TRBV9|TRBJ2-2|-|-
TGTGCCAGCAGCGTAGCTGCAGCGGGCACCGGGGAGCTGTTTTTT
CASSVAAAGTGELFF
>TRBV10-3|TRBJ1-5|TRBD1|-
TGTGCCATCAGAGGACAGGGGGTTGCTCAGCCCCAGCATTTT
CAIRGQGVAQPQHF
>TRBV7-2|TRBJ1-3|-|-
TGTGCCAGCAGCAGATACGGGACAGGAAACACCATATATTTT
CASSRYGTGNTIYF
>TRBV7-2|TRBJ1-5|-|few
TGTGCCAGCAGTCCCCAGGGTTTAGGGCAGCCCCAGCATTTT
CASSPQGLGQPQHF
>TRBV7-3|TRBJ2-1|-|-
TGTGCCAGCAGCCAGGACACGAGCTCCTACAATGAGCAGTTCTTC
CASSQDTSSYNEQFF
>TRBV2|TRBJ2-2|-|-
TGTGCCAGCAGTGACCCGGTTACGAACACCGGGGAGCTGTTTTTT
CASSDPVTNTGELFF
>TRBV5-4|TRBJ2-7|-|-
TGTGCCAGCAGCTCGCGAGTCGACTACGAGCAGTACTTC
CASSSRVDYEQYF
>TRBV19|TRBJ1-6|TRBD1|-
TGTGCCAGTAGTATAGGAAAGGGACAGGGGTATTCACCCCTCCACTTT
CASSIGKGQGYSPLHF
>TRBV10-3|TRBJ1-3|TRBD1|-
TGTGCCACCCTCGACAGGGCTGGAAACACCATATATTTT
CATLDRAGNTIYF
>TRBV11-2|TRBJ2-7|-|-
TGTGCCAGCAGCGCTGGACTGTACGGGCAGTACTTC
CASSAGLYGQYF
>TRBV19|TRBJ1-6|-|-
TGTGCCAGTAATGAGGTCCAGGGGTATAATTCACCCCTCCACTTT
CASNEVQGYNSPLHF